These 22 T cell receptor beta chains were sequenced from one sample in a study of response to subunit inactivated influenza vaccine. TCRdb analysed the RT-PCR reads with MiXCR anew, one entry per CDR3 protein. Of 200,000 to 300,000 distinct CDR3 sequences listed, roughly an eighth are singletons. The sequencing used non-naive T cells sorted from PBMCs, collected 14 to 15 days before vaccination. The receptors derive from a man aged 45-65 years who received an inactivated influenza vaccine.

The gene calls are TRBV5-6 and TRBJ2-7; weak D call: TRBD1 (6 bases). Germline V gene lookup returns CDR1 SGHDT and CDR2 YYEEEE. There are 15 residues in the CDR3. V lost 0 bases to trimming and J lost 3 bases, with 13 bases between them. For the CDR3, the DNA is TGTGCCAGCAGCTTGGGTGGGGGCATCGACTACGAGCAGTACTTC. It yields the protein CASSLGGGIDYEQYF.

In this sample, this clonotype turned up a few times. The chain recombines TRBV29-1 with TRBJ1-3; D is possibly TRBD1 (6 bases). Germline V gene sequence: CDR1 SQVTM, CDR2 ANQGSEA. V gave up 4 bases and J gave up 4 bases, with 14 bases separating them. The CDR3 spans 14 residues. DNA for the CDR3: TGCAGCGTTGGTTGGGGGCGCCAAGGAAACACCATATATTTT. Translating gives CSVGWGRQGNTIYF.

This chain connects TRBV4-1 to TRBJ2-5; TRBD2 agrees at 8 bases. In germline, CDR1 is MGHRA, CDR2 YSYEKL. J lost 2 bases, V lost 2 bases, and 7 bases had no gene match. The CDR3 consists of 16 residues. As DNA, the CDR3 is TGCGCCAGCAGCCAAAATGCGGGGGGCCATCAAGAGACCCAGTACTTC. It yields the protein CASSQNAGGHQETQYF.

This clonotype was seen at least ten times. This chain joins TRBV7-2 and TRBJ2-7; D is tentatively TRBD1 or TRBD2 (6 bases each). The length of the CDR3 is 15 residues. Trimming cost V 3 bases and J 0 bases, with 12 bases left between them. CDR1 and CDR2 (germline): SGHTA, FQGNSA. CDR3 sequence (DNA): TGTGCCAGCAGCTTCCGCGGGGACAACTCCTACGAGCAGTACTTC. Translated, it gives CASSFRGDNSYEQYF.

This clonotype was seen many times. The chain joins TRBV7-2 to TRBJ2-5; D not resolved. Trimming removed 1 base from V and 5 bases from J, with 8 bases in between. CDR1 and CDR2 (germline): SGHTA, FQGNSA. The length of the CDR3 is 13 residues. The CDR3 here is CASSLGSAETQYF. The CDR3 DNA reads as TGTGCCAGCAGCTTAGGGTCGGCGGAGACCCAGTACTTC.

This clonotype was seen more than once but under ten times. The V call is TRBV27, the J call TRBJ1-2; 7 positions match TRBD1. From germline, CDR1 is MNHEY and CDR2 SMNVEV (reference sequence). The CDR3 totals 13 residues. The J segment lost 8 bases and the V segment lost 6 bases, leaving 9 bases of the junction unmatched. CDR3 DNA: TGTGCCAGCAGCCCCAGGGGGGGGCGAGGCTACACCTTC. This encodes CASSPRGGRGYTF.

This clonotype was seen a few times. This chain uses TRBV6-5 with TRBJ1-2, with D unresolved. The germline gives CDR1 MNHEY, CDR2 SVGAGI. V lost 4 bases and J lost 2, with 14 bases in between. The CDR3 runs 15 residues. The CDR3 nucleotides are TGTGCCAGCAGTTCAACCCGGGCCGCAAACTATGGCTACACCTTC. It encodes CASSSTRAANYGYTF.

At least ten counts were recorded for this clonotype. The V gene is TRBV28, the J gene TRBJ2-2, with 10 bases lining up with TRBD1. Germline assignment: CDR1 MDHEN and CDR2 SYDVKM. This CDR3 region has 15 residues. V lost 6 bases to trimming and J lost 6 bases; unmatched junction nucleotides: 7. CDR3 sequence: CASSRTGGGSGELFF. In DNA, the CDR3 is TGTGCCAGCAGCCGGACAGGGGGAGGTTCCGGGGAGCTGTTTTTT.

The sample holds a few counts of this clonotype. V gene TRBV20-1 combines with J gene TRBJ2-3, with D unclear. The length of the CDR3 is 14 residues. V shed 6 bases and J shed 2 bases, with 15 bases lying between them. CDR1 DFQATT and CDR2 SNEGSKA come from the germline V gene (reference sequence). In nucleotides, the CDR3 is TGCAGTGCCCCTAATCGGATCCACACAGATACGCAGTATTTT. It yields the protein CSAPNRIHTDTQYF.

The rearrangement joins TRBV6-1 to TRBJ2-5; D unresolved. From germline, CDR1 is MNHNS and CDR2 SASEGT. Deletions cut 2 bases from V and 1 base from J, with 8 bases between. The CDR3 runs 14 residues. Written as DNA, the CDR3 is TGTGCCAGCAGTGAACTAGTGGGCCAAGAGACCCAGTACTTC. This gives the protein CASSELVGQETQYF.

This clonotype occurred a few times. The chain is built from TRBV24-1 and TRBJ1-2; 8 bases align to TRBD1. The CDR3 loop spans 11 amino acids. Germline CDR1 KGHDR, CDR2 SFDVKD. V lost 10 bases to trimming and J lost 8 bases; unmatched junction nucleotides: 5. CDR3 DNA: TGTGCCACAGGACAGGGTACCGGCTACACCTTC. Translated: CATGQGTGYTF.

V and J are TRBV14 and TRBJ2-3; 8 bases are a match to TRBD2. This CDR3 has 18 amino acids. The trim removed 4 bases at V and 0 bases at J, leaving 12 bases unmatched. The germline V gene has CDR1 SGHDN and CDR2 FVKESK. CDR3 sequence (DNA): TGTGCCAGCAGCCCAAGCGGGGGCTACCGTTTTAGCACAGATACGCAGTATTTT. As protein: CASSPSGGYRFSTDTQYF.

This clonotype was seen only a few times. Here the CDR3 reads CASSQHNEQFF. CDR3 bases: TGCGCCAGCAGCCAGCACAATGAGCAGTTCTTC. The rearrangement uses TRBV4-1 and TRBJ2-1; D gene uncertain. The CDR3 is 11 residues long. Germline assignment: CDR1 MGHRA and CDR2 YSYEKL. V was trimmed by 3 bases and J by 5 bases, leaving 2 bases between them.

This clonotype appeared a few times. This chain links TRBV7-2 with TRBJ2-3; 15 bases are shared with TRBD2. Trimming at V came to 5 bases and at J to 9 bases, leaving 9 bases not matched to a gene. CDR3 size: 16 residues. Germline V gives CDR1 SGHTA, CDR2 FQGNSA. This chain's CDR3 is CASSPWGTSGGNTQYF. CDR3 DNA: TGTGCCAGCAGCCCGTGGGGGACTAGCGGGGGGAACACGCAGTATTTT. The variable domain in full, completed from reference TRBV7-2 and TRBJ2-3, reads GAGVSQSPSNKVTEKGKDVELRCDPISGHTALYWYRQSLGQGLEFLIYFQGNSAPDKSGLPSDRFSAERTGGSVSTLTIQRTQQEDSAVYLCASSPWGTSGGNTQYFGPGTRLTVL.

This clonotype was observed a handful of times. The chain is built from TRBV7-2 and TRBJ1-4, with D perhaps TRBD1 (5 bases). The CDR3 covers 15 residues. The germline V gene encodes CDR1 SGHTA and CDR2 FQGNSA. V lost 6 bases, J lost 5 bases, and 16 bases lay in between. This CDR3 reads CASRARGVTNEKLFF. CDR3 bases: TGTGCCAGCAGGGCTAGGGGAGTAACGAATGAAAAACTGTTTTTT. The full variable domain, its missing parts supplied by reference TRBV7-2 and TRBJ1-4, is GAGVSQSPSNKVTEKGKDVELRCDPISGHTALYWYRQSLGQGLEFLIYFQGNSAPDKSGLPSDRFSAERTGGSVSTLTIQRTQQEDSAVYLCASRARGVTNEKLFFGSGTQLSVL.

This clonotype came up a few times. The chain recombines TRBV10-2 with TRBJ2-5; D may be TRBD1 (6 bases). The CDR3 contains 13 residues. CDR1 and CDR2 from the germline V gene are WSHSY and SAAADI. The germline V and J ends were trimmed by 8 bases and 3 bases, with 13 bases remaining between them. The CDR3 bases are TGCGCCAGCGGGGGCATTGGGAAAGAGACCCAGTACTTC. Protein: CASGGIGKETQYF.

This chain joins TRBV6-1 and TRBJ2-4; D not resolved. The CDR3 extends over 15 amino acids. The germline V gene has CDR1 MNHNS and CDR2 SASEGT. The ends were cut back, 6 bases at V and 0 bases at J, with 12 bases in the middle. The DNA of the CDR3 is TGTGCCAGCAGCCTCCTACGAGAAGCCAAAAACATTCAGTACTTC. It yields the protein CASSLLREAKNIQYF.

The chain has TRBV7-2 and TRBJ1-6; the D is unclear. CDR1 is SGHTA, CDR2 FQGNSA, per germline. This CDR3 is 13 amino acids long. V lost 6 bases to trimming and J lost 7 bases, with 10 bases between them. CDR3: CASRAPPNSPLHF. The CDR3 DNA reads as TGTGCCAGCAGGGCACCTCCAAATTCACCCCTCCACTTT.

Many counts were recorded for this clonotype. The rearrangement links TRBV5-1 to TRBJ2-1, with 7 bases that match TRBD2. Germline V lookup: CDR1 SGHRS, CDR2 YFSETQ. V dropped 6 bases and J dropped 7; count of bases not matched to a gene: 19. The CDR3 spans 17 residues. CDR3 loop: CASKKRSGEGPSNEQFF. The CDR3 nucleotides are TGCGCCAGCAAAAAACGGAGCGGGGAGGGCCCCTCTAATGAGCAGTTCTTC.

This clonotype was recorded many times. This sequence joins TRBV5-6 and TRBJ2-1, with 8 bases aligning to TRBD2. CDR1 is SGHDT and CDR2 is YYEEEE in the germline V gene. The CDR3 is 16 amino acids. Losses at the gene ends were 4 bases for V and 9 bases for J; bases not matched to a gene: 15. The CDR3 sequence is CASSAKYPRLAGEQFF. In nucleotides, the CDR3 is TGTGCCAGCAGCGCAAAATACCCCAGGCTAGCGGGTGAGCAGTTCTTC.

This chain links TRBV28 with TRBJ1-2; a weak D match, TRBD1 (6 bases). Germline loops: CDR1 MDHEN, CDR2 SYDVKM. V shed 8 bases and J shed 8 bases, with 12 bases lying between them. The length of the CDR3 is 11 residues. This CDR3 is CASGGDRGYTF. The CDR3, as DNA: TGTGCCAGCGGGGGTGACAGGGGCTACACCTTC.

The genes are TRBV12-3 or TRBV12-4 and TRBJ1-5; D gene unclear. Trimming took 3 bases from V and 3 from J, leaving 12 bases between them. The CDR3 has 15 amino acids. CDR3 loop: CASSFLGQFNQPQHF. The CDR3 nucleotides read TGTGCCAGCAGTTTTCTTGGCCAGTTCAATCAGCCCCAGCATTTT.